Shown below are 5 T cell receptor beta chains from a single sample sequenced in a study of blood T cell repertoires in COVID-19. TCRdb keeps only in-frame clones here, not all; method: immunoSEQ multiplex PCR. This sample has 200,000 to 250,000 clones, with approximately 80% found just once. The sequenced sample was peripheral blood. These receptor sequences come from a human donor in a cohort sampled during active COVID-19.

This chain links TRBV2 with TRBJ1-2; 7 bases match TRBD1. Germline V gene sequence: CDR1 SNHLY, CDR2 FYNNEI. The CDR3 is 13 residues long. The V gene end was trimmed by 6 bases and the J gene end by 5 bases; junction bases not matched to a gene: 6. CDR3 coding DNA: TGTGCCAGCAGCGAGACAGGGCCTTATGGCTACACCTTC. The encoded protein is CASSETGPYGYTF.

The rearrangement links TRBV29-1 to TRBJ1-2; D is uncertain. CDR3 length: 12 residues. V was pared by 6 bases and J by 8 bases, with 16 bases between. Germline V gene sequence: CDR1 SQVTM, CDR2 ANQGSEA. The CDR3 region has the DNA TGCAGCGTCCGGGCGGGGAATCGAGGCTACACCTTC. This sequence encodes CSVRAGNRGYTF.

The CDR3 reads CASSKVRLGAGGPYNEQFF. CDR3 nucleotides: TGTGCCAGCAGCAAAGTAAGGCTGGGAGCGGGAGGACCTTACAATGAGCAGTTCTTC. The chain carries TRBV21-1 and TRBJ2-1; TRBD2 reflects the table's D call only, with no check against the DNA. TRBV21-1 has pseudogene status. The length of the CDR3 is 19 residues.

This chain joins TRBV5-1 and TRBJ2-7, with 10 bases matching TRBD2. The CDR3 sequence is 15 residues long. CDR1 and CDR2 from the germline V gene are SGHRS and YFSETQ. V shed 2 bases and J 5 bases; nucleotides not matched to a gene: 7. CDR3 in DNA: TGCGCCAGCAGCTTCACTATAGCGGGAGGCGACGAGCAGTACTTC. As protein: CASSFTIAGGDEQYF.

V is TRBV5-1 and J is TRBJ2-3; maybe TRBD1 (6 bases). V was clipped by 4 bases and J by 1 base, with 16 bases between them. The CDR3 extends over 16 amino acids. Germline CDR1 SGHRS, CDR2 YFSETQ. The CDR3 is CASSINTGTGTDTQYF. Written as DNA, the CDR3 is TGCGCCAGCAGCATAAATACAGGGACGGGCACAGATACGCAGTATTTT.